The rows below give T cell receptor beta chains drawn from one sample of a study of T cell changes during pregnancy in multiple sclerosis. Libraries were prepared by immunoSEQ multiplex PCR; TCRdb keeps only in-frame clonotypes and omits some of them. The sample holds fewer than 140,000 clones, around 92% seen once. Material: peripheral blood, obtained after pregnancy. The receptors shown here come from a female donor with multiple sclerosis, enrolled in a pregnancy study. Each CDR3 is given with its conserved first and last residue. D genes are given only for firm matches. A clone size is listed for some rows: how often the clone was seen (once, few, many), or a class if it is expanded.

j_gene,v_gene,abundance,d_gene,CDR3nt,CDR3aa
TRBJ2-7,TRBV18,NA,TRBD1,TGTGCCAGCTCGCCTGGGACAGGGAGCTCCTACGAGCAGTACTTC,CASSPGTGSSYEQYF
TRBJ2-1,TRBV9,few,TRBD2,TGTGCCAGCAGCCCTACGGGAACTAGCGGGACCTACAATGAGCAGTTCTTC,CASSPTGTSGTYNEQFF
TRBJ1-2,TRBV9,NA,NA,TGTGCCAGCAGCGTAGAACCGGGAACGGAGTGCTACACCTTC,CASSVEPGTECYTF
TRBJ1-1,TRBV9,NA,NA,TGTGCCAGCAGCGTAGAGGGGTTTAGTGAAGCTTTCTTT,CASSVEGFSEAFF
TRBJ1-2,TRBV10-2,NA,NA,TGCGCCAGCAGTGAGCGGGGAGGGCGCGGCTACACCTTC,CASSERGGRGYTF
TRBJ1-1,TRBV4-1,NA,TRBD1,TGCGCCAGCAGCCAGGGACAGGGCTCTCGGGGCACTGAAGCTTTCTTT,CASSQGQGSRGTEAFF
TRBJ1-2,TRBV7-2,NA,TRBD1,TGTGCCAGCAGCTTAACAGGGGCCCTAAACTATGGCTACACCTTC,CASSLTGALNYGYTF
TRBJ1-1,TRBV5-1,NA,NA,TGCGCCAGCAGCTTGGAGGCGGTGAGAACTGAAGCTTTCTTT,CASSLEAVRTEAFF
TRBJ1-2,TRBV5-1,NA,NA,TGCGCCAGCAGCCCCCAGTCGACAGCTACTAACTATGGCTACACCTTC,CASSPQSTATNYGYTF
TRBJ2-7,TRBV5-1,NA,TRBD1,TGCGCCAGCACTCCGGGACAGGGTTCGTACGAGCAGTACTTC,CASTPGQGSYEQYF
TRBJ1-5,TRBV11-2,NA,NA,TGTGCCAGCAGCCAAGGGAACAGGATCAATCAGCCCCAGCATTTT,CASSQGNRINQPQHF
TRBJ1-1,TRBV5-1,NA,TRBD1,TGCGCCAGCAGCTGGGAGACAGGGATGAACACTGAAGCTTTCTTT,CASSWETGMNTEAFF
TRBJ2-2,TRBV9,NA,NA,TGTGCCAGCAGCGTAGCTAGCTTTCCCAACACCGGGGAGCTGTTTTTT,CASSVASFPNTGELFF
TRBJ1-3,TRBV6-6,NA,TRBD1,TGTGCCAGCAGTTTCCCGGGACAGGGGACTGGAAACACCATATATTTT,CASSFPGQGTGNTIYF
TRBJ1-5,TRBV10-3,NA,NA,TGTGCCATCAGTGATGGAGGGAGGAGCAATCAGCCCCAGCATTTT,CAISDGGRSNQPQHF
TRBJ2-5,TRBV11-2,NA,NA,TGTGCCAGCAGTCCCCCCGCGGGATGGGAGACCCAGTACTTC,CASSPPAGWETQYF
TRBJ1-1,TRBV7-9,once,TRBD1,TGTGCCAGCAGCTTAGCGCACGGGACAGGGCTGGGGAACACTGAAGCTTTCTTT,CASSLAHGTGLGNTEAFF
TRBJ2-7,TRBV28,NA,TRBD1,TGTGCCAGCAGTGCCTCCGGGACAGAGGAGACCTACGAGCAGTACTTC,CASSASGTEETYEQYF
TRBJ1-2,TRBV29-1,NA,NA,TGCAGCGTTCCGGGGGAGTCCGGCTACACCTTC,CSVPGESGYTF
TRBJ2-1,TRBV5-4,NA,NA,TGTGCCAGCAGCTTGGATCCCTTCAATGAGCAGTTCTTC,CASSLDPFNEQFF
TRBJ1-6,TRBV6-1,NA,NA,TGTGCCAGCAGTGAACGTGGACAGCAGAGCTCCTATAATTCACCCCTCCACTTT,CASSERGQQSSYNSPLHF
TRBJ2-7,TRBV7-9,NA,NA,TGTGCCAGCAGCTCGGGTGGGGCGGGGTCTAGCTCCTACGAGCAGTACTTC,CASSSGGAGSSSYEQYF
TRBJ2-4,TRBV5-5,NA,NA,TGTGCCAGCGGACGAAGGAGAGGACTCGACATTCAGTACTTC,CASGRRRGLDIQYF
TRBJ1-4,TRBV5-6,NA,NA,TGTGCCAGCAGCTTGGCTACCACCCATGAAAAACTGTTTTTT,CASSLATTHEKLFF
TRBJ2-7,TRBV19,NA,NA,TGTGCCAGTAGTTTCAGCGCCAGGGGCCTCTACGAGCAGTACTTC,CASSFSARGLYEQYF
TRBJ2-1,TRBV30,NA,NA,TGTGCCTGGAGTGTAATAGGACTCACCAATGAGCAGTTCTTC,CAWSVIGLTNEQFF
TRBJ2-7,TRBV6-5,NA,NA,TGTGCCAGCAGTTACTCAGGGGCACAGGGCTCCTACGAGCAGTACTTC,CASSYSGAQGSYEQYF
TRBJ1-3,TRBV28,NA,NA,TGTGCCAGCAGCTTCCGGGGGGGGCGGCGTGGAAACACCATATATTTT,CASSFRGGRRGNTIYF
TRBJ2-1,TRBV5-1,NA,TRBD2,TGCGCCAGCAGCTTGCGGCCTAGCGGGGGGGTGGCCTACAATGAGCAGTTCTTC,CASSLRPSGGVAYNEQFF
TRBJ1-5,TRBV11-2,once,TRBD1,TGTGCCAGCAGCTCGGACAGGGCTGATCAGCCCCAGCATTTT,CASSSDRADQPQHF
TRBJ1-2,TRBV18,NA,NA,TGTGCCAGCTCACCATCCCTTATGACTTATGGCTACACCTTC,CASSPSLMTYGYTF
TRBJ2-7,TRBV23-1,NA,TRBD1,TGCGCCAGCAGTCCTGCGGACAGGGGCTATGACGAGCAGTACTTC,CASSPADRGYDEQYF
TRBJ2-1,TRBV19,NA,TRBD2,TGTGCCAGTAGTATCTTATCTCCAGCGGGAGGGCCAGCTGAGCAGTTCTTC,CASSILSPAGGPAEQFF
TRBJ2-5,TRBV19,NA,TRBD1,TGTGCCAGTAGTGCGGGACAGGGAGGCGAGACCCAGTACTTC,CASSAGQGGETQYF
TRBJ1-6,TRBV19,NA,NA,TGTGCCAGTATTGGAGGGGAGGGACCCCTCCACTTT,CASIGGEGPLHF
TRBJ2-7,TRBV28,NA,TRBD2,TGTGCCAGCAGTTTTGCGGGAGGGCCGAGCGAGCAGTACTTC,CASSFAGGPSEQYF
TRBJ2-5,TRBV28,NA,NA,TGTGCCAGCAGTTTAACAGGGTTGAGGGAAACCCAGTACTTC,CASSLTGLRETQYF
TRBJ2-7,TRBV19,NA,NA,TGTGCCAGTCGGGGATCTTCCTACGAGCAGTACTTC,CASRGSSYEQYF
TRBJ2-1,TRBV18,NA,NA,TGTGCCAGCTCACCACGTGGGAGAGCCTACAATGAGCAGTTCTTC,CASSPRGRAYNEQFF
TRBJ2-7,TRBV2,NA,NA,TGTGCCAGCAGTGAGGCCTCCTGGGAGCAGTACTTC,CASSEASWEQYF
TRBJ2-3,TRBV5-1,NA,TRBD1,TGCGCCAGCAGCCATACATGGACAGGGGCAAAGGGGGACACAGATACGCAGTATTTT,CASSHTWTGAKGDTDTQYF
TRBJ2-1,TRBV6-4,NA,TRBD1,TGTGCCAGCTCCGCCTGGCTCGCCGGGACAGGGTATTACAATGAGCAGTTCTTC,CASSAWLAGTGYYNEQFF
TRBJ2-1,TRBV6-4,NA,NA,TGTGCCAGCAGTGTTACTCAGGCCAGACGCGAGCAGTTCTTC,CASSVTQARREQFF
TRBJ1-4,TRBV5-1,NA,NA,TGCGCCAGCAGCTTGGGAGGGATCCTAAATGAAAAACTGTTTTTT,CASSLGGILNEKLFF
TRBJ1-2,TRBV5-8,NA,NA,TGTGCCAGCAGCTTGGCTGGGGGCAAGGACTATGGCTACACCTTC,CASSLAGGKDYGYTF